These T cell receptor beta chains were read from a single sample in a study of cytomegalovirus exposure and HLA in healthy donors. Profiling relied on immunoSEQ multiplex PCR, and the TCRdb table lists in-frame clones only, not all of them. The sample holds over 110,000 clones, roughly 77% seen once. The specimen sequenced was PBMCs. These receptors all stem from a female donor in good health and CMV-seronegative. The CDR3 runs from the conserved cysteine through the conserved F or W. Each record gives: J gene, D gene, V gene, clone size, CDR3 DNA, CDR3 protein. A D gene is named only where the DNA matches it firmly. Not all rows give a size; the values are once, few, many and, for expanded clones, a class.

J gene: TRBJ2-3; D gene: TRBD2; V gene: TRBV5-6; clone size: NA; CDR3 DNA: TGTGCCAGCAGCCCCCCCCTAGCGGCCACAGATACGCAGTATTTT; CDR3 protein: CASSPPLAATDTQYF
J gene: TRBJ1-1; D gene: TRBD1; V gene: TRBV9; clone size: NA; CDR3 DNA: TGTGCCAGCAGCCCACAGTATCGGACAGGGTCCACTGAAGCTTTCTTT; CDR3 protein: CASSPQYRTGSTEAFF
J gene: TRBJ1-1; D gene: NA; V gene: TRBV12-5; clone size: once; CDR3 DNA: TGTGCTAGTGGTTTCTCCCGCTCCAGGGGCGAGGACACTGAAGCTTTCTTT; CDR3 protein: CASGFSRSRGEDTEAFF
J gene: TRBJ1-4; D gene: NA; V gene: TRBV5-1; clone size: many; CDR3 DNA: TGCGCCAGCAGCTTGGTTGGAGCTAATGAAAAACTGTTTTTT; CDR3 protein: CASSLVGANEKLFF
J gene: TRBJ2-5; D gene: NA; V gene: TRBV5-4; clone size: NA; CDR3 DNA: TGTGCCAGCAGCTCCACTAGATACCAAGAGACCCAGTACTTC; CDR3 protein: CASSSTRYQETQYF
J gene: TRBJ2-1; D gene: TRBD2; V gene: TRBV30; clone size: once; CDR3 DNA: TGTGCCTCTTACCGAGGGAGGGGTAACAATGAGCAGTTCTTC; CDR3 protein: CASYRGRGNNEQFF
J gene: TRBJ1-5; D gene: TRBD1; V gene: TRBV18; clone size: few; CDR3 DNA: TGTGCCAGCTCACGCGACCCGGGAGACAGGGGAGGCAATCAGCCCCAGCATTTT; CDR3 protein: CASSRDPGDRGGNQPQHF
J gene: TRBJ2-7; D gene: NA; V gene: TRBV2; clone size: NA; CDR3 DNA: TGTGCCAGCACCACGGCGGGACGGAGCTACGAGCAGTACTTC; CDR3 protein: CASTTAGRSYEQYF
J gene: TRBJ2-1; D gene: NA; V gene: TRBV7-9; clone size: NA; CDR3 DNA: TGTGCCAGCAGCCCGGCTGGGGGGGGCCCCTACAATGAGCAGTTCTTC; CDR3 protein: CASSPAGGGPYNEQFF
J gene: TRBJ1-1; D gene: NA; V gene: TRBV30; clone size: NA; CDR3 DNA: TGTGCCTGGAGTAGAGGGGGAAGGACTGAAGCTTTCTTT; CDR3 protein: CAWSRGGRTEAFF
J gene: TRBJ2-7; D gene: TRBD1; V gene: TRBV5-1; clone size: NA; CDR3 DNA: TGCGCCAGCAGCTTCGGACAGGGGGTGTACGAGCAGTACTTC; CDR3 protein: CASSFGQGVYEQYF
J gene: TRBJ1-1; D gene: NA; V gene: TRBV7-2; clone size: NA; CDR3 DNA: TGTGCCAGCAGCTTATCGAACAGGGAAGCTTTCTTT; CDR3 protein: CASSLSNREAFF